The sequence of this T cell receptor beta chain was determined in a study of T cell responses to AZD1222 COVID-19 vaccine. Study results and limitations: White British people made up most donors, females outnumbered males, and clonal diversity was possibly underestimated. With two AZD1222 doses given, Spike-specific TCR breadth and depth both rose.

Only in-frame clones appear in the TCRdb table, and some are missing; sequencing was by immunoSEQ multiplex PCR. This repertoire shows about 100,000 clones, 92% found once; its top ten account for about 8.1%. The CDR3 loop spans 17 amino acids. Trimming left V 4 bases short and J 5 bases short, with 21 bases between. Germline-derived CDR1 and CDR2 are SGHRS and YFSETQ. A note on this clone: Its specificity is not known.

This sequence originates from an adult who received the AZD1222 COVID-19 vaccine. The material sequenced was peripheral blood, taken 28 days after the second AZD1222 dose. The V call is TRBV5-1, the J call TRBJ2-2; D is unresolved. The CDR3 here is CASSETNHRVGTGELFF. The CDR3 DNA follows: TGCGCCAGCAGCGAGACCAATCATAGGGTTGGGACCGGGGAGCTGTTTTTT.